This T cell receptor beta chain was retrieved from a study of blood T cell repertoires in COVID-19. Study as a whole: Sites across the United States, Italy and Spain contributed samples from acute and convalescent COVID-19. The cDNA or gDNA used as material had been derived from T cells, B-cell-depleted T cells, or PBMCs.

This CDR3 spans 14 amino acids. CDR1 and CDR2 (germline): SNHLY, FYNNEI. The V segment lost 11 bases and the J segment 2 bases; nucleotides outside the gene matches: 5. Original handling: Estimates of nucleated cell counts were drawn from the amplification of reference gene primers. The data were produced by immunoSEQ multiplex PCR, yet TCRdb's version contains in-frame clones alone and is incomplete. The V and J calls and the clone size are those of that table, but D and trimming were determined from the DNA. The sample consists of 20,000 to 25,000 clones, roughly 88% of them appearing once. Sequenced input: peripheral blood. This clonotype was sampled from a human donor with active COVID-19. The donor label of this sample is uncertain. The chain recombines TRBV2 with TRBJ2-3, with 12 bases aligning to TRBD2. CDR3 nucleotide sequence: TGTGCCTGCGGACTAGCGGGGTTCACAGATACGCAGTATTTT. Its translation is CACGLAGFTDTQYF.